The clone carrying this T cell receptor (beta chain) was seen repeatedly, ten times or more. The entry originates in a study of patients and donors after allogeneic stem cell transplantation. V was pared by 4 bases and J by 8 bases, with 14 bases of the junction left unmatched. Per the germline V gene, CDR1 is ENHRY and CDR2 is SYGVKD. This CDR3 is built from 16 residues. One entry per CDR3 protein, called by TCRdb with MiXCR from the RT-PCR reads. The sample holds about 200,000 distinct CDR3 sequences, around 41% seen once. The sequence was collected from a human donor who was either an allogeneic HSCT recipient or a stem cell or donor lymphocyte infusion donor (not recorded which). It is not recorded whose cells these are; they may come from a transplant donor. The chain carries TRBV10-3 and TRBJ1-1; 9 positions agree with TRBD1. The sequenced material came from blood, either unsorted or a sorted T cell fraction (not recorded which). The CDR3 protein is CAISGVAGTGNEEAFF. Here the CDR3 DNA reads TGTGCCATCAGTGGAGTCGCCGGGACAGGGAATGAGGAAGCTTTCTTT.